This entry lists 3 T cell receptor beta chains sequenced from one sample in a study of CD8 T cell repertoires and HIV-1 epitope variants. TCRdb's table, derived via immunoSEQ multiplex PCR, lists solely in-frame clones and lacks some. Among about 5,600 clones listed, about 68% were seen once. Antigens for these TCRs are unknown. The sample was cultured CD8+ T cells derived from PBMCs. These receptors were taken from a male donor with HIV.

The V and J genes are TRBV6-5 and TRBJ1-1; D is unresolved. The CDR3 consists of 14 residues. V lost 0 bases to trimming and J lost 4 bases, with 9 bases between them. Germline V gene data show CDR1 as MNHEY and CDR2 as SVGAGI. The CDR3 region has the DNA TGTGCCAGCAGTTACTCTCGGGTTTCCACTGAAGCTTTCTTT. It specifies CASSYSRVSTEAFF.

The rearrangement uses TRBV29-1 and TRBJ2-7, with D maybe TRBD2 (5 bases). Germline V gene lookup returns CDR1 SQVTM and CDR2 ANQGSEA. The CDR3 runs 15 residues. Trimming removed 3 bases from V and 0 bases from J, with 15 bases in between. This chain's CDR3 is CSVDGNPTSSYEQYF. DNA for the CDR3: TGCAGCGTTGATGGAAACCCCACTAGCTCCTACGAGCAGTACTTC.

V and J are TRBV30 and TRBJ2-2, with 8 bases that match TRBD1. The CDR3 totals 15 residues. Per germline, CDR1 GTSNPN and CDR2 SVGIG (reference sequence). Germline trimming cut 0 bases from V and 4 bases from J; bases unmatched to any gene: 4. The CDR3 is CAWSVGQGATGELFF. The CDR3, as DNA: TGTGCCTGGAGTGTTGGGCAGGGGGCCACCGGGGAGCTGTTTTTT.